This T cell receptor (beta chain) derives from a study of cytomegalovirus exposure and HLA in healthy donors. Study-wide results and caveats: Sequencing probably produced one cluster of sequence variants that were highly shared.

Use of 60 Vbeta and 13 Jbeta primers characterized the PCR. Using immunoSEQ multiplex PCR, the repertoire was profiled, and TCRdb retains in-frame clones only, with some absent. The table has under 200,000 clones, just under 80% seen once. Worth noting for this clone: Its specificity is not known.

This CDR3 has 14 amino acids. Trimming stripped 8 bases from V and 7 bases from J, with 18 bases between. The germline V gene has CDR1 MNHNY and CDR2 SVGAGI (reference sequence). Sequenced material: PBMCs. The receptor's source is a woman between 50 and 59 years old in good health and CMV-seropositive. The chain recombines TRBV6-6 with TRBJ1-5, with D maybe TRBD1 (6 bases). The CDR3: CASVGGPWAQPQHF. The CDR3 nucleotides read TGTGCCAGCGTAGGGGGACCCTGGGCCCAGCCCCAGCATTTT.